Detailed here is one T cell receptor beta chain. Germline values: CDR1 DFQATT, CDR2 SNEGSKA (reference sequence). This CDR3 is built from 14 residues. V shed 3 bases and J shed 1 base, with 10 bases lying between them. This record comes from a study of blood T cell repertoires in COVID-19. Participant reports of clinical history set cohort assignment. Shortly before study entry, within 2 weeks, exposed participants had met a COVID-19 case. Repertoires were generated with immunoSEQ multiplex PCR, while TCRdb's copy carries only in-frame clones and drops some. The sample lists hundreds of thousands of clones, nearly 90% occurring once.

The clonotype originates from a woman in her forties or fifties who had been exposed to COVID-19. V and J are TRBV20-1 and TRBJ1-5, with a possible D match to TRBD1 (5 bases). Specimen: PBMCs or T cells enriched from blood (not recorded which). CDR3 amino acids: CSASSRVSNQPQHF. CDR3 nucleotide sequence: TGCAGTGCTAGTAGCAGGGTGAGCAATCAGCCCCAGCATTTT.